This entry is about one TCR beta chain. Its cognate antigen is unknown. The trim removed 2 bases at V and 1 base at J, leaving 4 bases unmatched. The CDR3 covers 16 residues. CDR1 is LNHDA and CDR2 is SQIVND in the germline V gene (reference sequence). These data are taken from a study of cytomegalovirus exposure and HLA in healthy donors. The PCR contained 60 Vbeta and 13 Jbeta primers. Sequencing was performed with immunoSEQ multiplex PCR; in TCRdb, only in-frame clones are kept and a portion is missing. Of 150,000 or so clones listed, roughly 80% are singletons. Study-level points and caveats: Under in vitro conditions, a few CMV-associated chains were confirmed as specific for CMV antigens.

The source of this sequence is a male donor in good health and CMV-seropositive. The chain couples TRBV19 to TRBJ2-1; 8 nucleotides line up with TRBD1. The sequencing input was PBMCs. This chain's CDR3 is CASSIRDRNSYNEQFF. In nucleotides, the CDR3 is TGTGCCAGTAGTATACGGGACAGGAATTCCTACAATGAGCAGTTCTTC.